A single T cell receptor (beta chain) is shown here with its context. The data belong to a study of cytomegalovirus exposure and HLA in healthy donors. V lost 1 base, J lost 2 bases, and 2 bases stayed unmatched. CDR3 length: 15 residues. In germline, CDR1 is SEHNR, CDR2 FQNEAQ (reference sequence). Primers: 60 Vbeta forward and 13 Jbeta reverse. Profiled with immunoSEQ multiplex PCR; TCRdb holds only in-frame clones, not every one. The sample has over 150,000 clones; around 74% are singletons. The genes are TRBV7-9 and TRBJ2-3; 8 nucleotides agree with TRBD1. The sample comprised PBMCs. The receptor was isolated from a girl aged 5 to 17 in good health and CMV-seropositive. CDR3 in amino acids: CASSLGQGTTDTQYF. The CDR3, as DNA: TGTGCCAGCAGCTTAGGACAGGGGACCACAGATACGCAGTATTTT.